These 18 T cell receptor beta chains were all obtained from the same sample, sequenced in a study of blood T cell repertoires in COVID-19. Some clones are missing from TCRdb's copy, which holds only in-frame ones; the method was immunoSEQ multiplex PCR. This table has some 200,000 clones, under 90% appearing once. Material: peripheral blood. These receptors were obtained from a woman of 80 years or more with COVID-19, enrolled during active disease.

CDR3 in DNA: TGTGCCAGCAGTCGGGGGGAAGGAAACACCATATATTTT. Encoded protein: CASSRGEGNTIYF. The chain carries TRBV2 and TRBJ1-3; the D gene is possibly TRBD1 (5 bases). CDR3 length: 13 residues. The V gene lost 5 bases and the J gene lost 4 bases, with 9 bases spanning the gap. Looked up from germline, CDR1 is SNHLY and CDR2 is FYNNEI.

Details on this clone: This specimen includes other DNA sequences encoding the same CDR3. The chain is built from TRBV6-5 and TRBJ1-5; D not resolved. Germline assignment: CDR1 MNHEY and CDR2 SVGAGI. V lost 3 bases and J 4 bases, leaving 7 bases between the germline ends. This CDR3 has 13 amino acids. The CDR3 DNA follows: TGTGCCAGCAGTTATGGAGGGAATCAGCCCCAGCATTTT. It is translated as CASSYGGNQPQHF.

V gene TRBV12-3 or TRBV12-4 combines with J gene TRBJ2-5, with D tentatively TRBD2 (6 bases). The CDR3 loop spans 12 amino acids. Trimming removed 6 bases from V and 7 bases from J, with 12 bases in between. This CDR3 is CASSRLEGTQYF. The CDR3 coding sequence is TGTGCCAGCAGCCGACTAGAAGGGACCCAGTACTTC.

V and J are TRBV28 and TRBJ2-3; tentatively, D is TRBD2 (6 bases). Germline V gene sequence: CDR1 MDHEN, CDR2 SYDVKM. The CDR3 spans 18 residues. Trimming took 2 bases from V and 0 from J, leaving 18 bases between them. In DNA, the CDR3 is TGTGCCAGCAGTTTACGGCTTGGGCGGGAAACTAGCACAGATACGCAGTATTTT. This encodes CASSLRLGRETSTDTQYF.

The CDR3 coding sequence is TGCAGCGGAAGACAGGCGAACACTGAAGCTTTCTTT. It codes for CSGRQANTEAFF. This rearrangement joins TRBV29-1 to TRBJ1-1; TRBD1 is a possible D gene (6 bases). The CDR3 has 12 residues. V shed 7 bases and J shed 1 base, with 10 bases lying between them. The germline CDR1 and CDR2 sequences are SQVTM and ANQGSEA.

The J gene is TRBJ1-2, the V gene TRBV18; D remains unclear. Trimming took 10 bases from V and 4 from J, leaving 16 bases between them. In germline, CDR1 is KGHSH, CDR2 LQKENI. This CDR3 is built from 13 residues. CDR3: CATTREAGYGYTF. The CDR3 bases are TGTGCCACCACGAGGGAGGCAGGCTATGGCTACACCTTC. Combining the CDR3 with reference TRBV18 and TRBJ1-2 gives the whole variable domain NAGVMQNPRHLVRRRGQEARLRCSPMKGHSHVYWYRQLPEEGLKFMVYLQKENIIDESGMPKERFSAEFPKEGPSILRIQQVVRGDSAAYFCATTREAGYGYTFGSGTRLTVV.

The chain couples TRBV18 to TRBJ1-4, with 9 bases identical to TRBD1. V was clipped by 3 bases and J by 8 bases; unmatched bases: 4. Germline assignment: CDR1 KGHSH and CDR2 LQKENI. This CDR3 is 14 amino acids long. CDR3 DNA sequence: TGTGCCAGCTCACCGGGGGACAGGGTCGAAAAACTGTTTTTT. The encoded protein is CASSPGDRVEKLFF.

This clone was seen more than once but under ten times. Distinct nucleotide sequences in the sample also encode this CDR3. The gene calls are TRBV7-3 and TRBJ2-3; possible D gene TRBD1, 5 bases. The germline V gene has CDR1 SGHTA and CDR2 FQGTGA. The V end was cut by 0 bases, the J end by 0 bases, with 16 bases between. The CDR3 loop spans 18 amino acids. The DNA for the CDR3 is TGTGCCAGCAGCTTAACCCTGCCGACAGTCACTAGCACAGATACGCAGTATTTT. It encodes CASSLTLPTVTSTDTQYF.

The V call is TRBV15, the J call TRBJ2-7, with D possibly TRBD1 on 5 matching bases. The CDR3 contains 14 residues. V was cut by 0 bases and J by 2 bases, with 8 bases left in between. The germline V gene encodes CDR1 LNHNV and CDR2 YYDKDF (reference sequence). CDR3 bases: TGTGCCACCAGCAGAGATCCCAGGGCCTACGAGCAGTACTTC. Amino acids: CATSRDPRAYEQYF. Combining the CDR3 with reference TRBV15 and TRBJ2-7 gives the whole variable domain DAMVIQNPRYQVTQFGKPVTLSCSQTLNHNVMYWYQQKSSQAPKLLFHYYDKDFNNEADTPDNFQSRRPNTSFCFLDIRSPGLGDTAMYLCATSRDPRAYEQYFGPGTRLTVT.

As for this clone: The sample holds other DNA sequences that translate to the same CDR3. This chain connects TRBV20-1 to TRBJ1-2; no reliable D call. In germline, CDR1 is DFQATT, CDR2 SNEGSKA (reference sequence). The V end was cut by 6 bases, the J end by 4 bases, with 9 bases between. This CDR3 has 11 amino acids. The CDR3 DNA reads TGCAGTGCACGGGTCGGCTATGGCTACACCTTC. This codes for CSARVGYGYTF.

This CDR3 is CASGIGGNQPQHF. The CDR3 DNA is TGTGCTAGTGGTATAGGGGGCAATCAGCCCCAGCATTTT. The chain links TRBV12-5 to TRBJ1-5; possible D gene TRBD1, 5 bases. Trimming took off 5 bases at V and 2 bases at J, with 7 bases between the two ends. The CDR3 contains 13 residues. Germline V gives CDR1 LGHNT, CDR2 FRNRAP. Based on the CDR3 plus reference TRBV12-5 and TRBJ1-5, the full variable domain is DARVTQTPRHKVTEMGQEVTMRCQPILGHNTVFWYRQTMMQGLELLAYFRNRAPLDDSGMPKDRFSAEMPDATLATLKIQPSEPRDSAVYFCASGIGGNQPQHFGDGTRLSIL.

This clone is a singleton in its sample. Here the CDR3 reads CASSLGDPGGYYEQYF. The CDR3 DNA reads as TGTGCCAGCAGCTTAGGGGACCCAGGGGGGTACTACGAGCAGTACTTC. The chain combines TRBV7-6 with TRBJ2-7, with D possibly TRBD1 on 7 matching bases. The CDR3 is 16 amino acids. CDR1 and CDR2 (germline): SGHVS, FNYEAQ. Trimming shortened V by 1 base and J by 3 bases, and 16 bases separated the two germline ends. Looking up the rest from reference TRBV7-6 and TRBJ2-7 gives the full variable domain: GAGVSQSPRYKVTKRGQDVALRCDPISGHVSLYWYRQALGQGPEFLTYFNYEAQQDKSGLPNDRFSAERPEGSISTLTIQRTEQRDSAMYRCASSLGDPGGYYEQYFGPGTRLTVT.

This chain connects TRBV2 to TRBJ2-2, with D possibly matching TRBD1 (5 bases). Germline V CDR1 and CDR2: SNHLY, FYNNEI. Trimming removed 6 bases at V and 5 bases at J, with 13 bases between. This CDR3 has 14 residues. The CDR3 region has the DNA TGTGCCAGCAGAACCCCCCCAGGGACCGGGGAGCTGTTTTTT. This translates into CASRTPPGTGELFF.

V gene TRBV19 combines with J gene TRBJ2-2, with 7 bases matching TRBD1. CDR3 length: 14 residues. Germline trimming cut 10 bases from V and 2 bases from J; bases unmatched to any gene: 7. CDR1 is LNHDA and CDR2 is SQIVND in the germline V gene (reference sequence). The CDR3 sequence: CATRGQPNTGELFF. The CDR3 DNA is TGTGCCACCCGGGGACAGCCCAACACCGGGGAGCTGTTTTTT.

The chain uses TRBV5-6 and TRBJ2-7; D remains ambiguous. The V end was cut by 1 base, the J end by 6 bases, with 8 bases between. The CDR3 length is 12 residues. CDR1 is SGHDT and CDR2 is YYEEEE in the germline V gene. CDR3 coding DNA: TGTGCCAGCAGCTTGCGCCTGCGCGAGCAGTACTTC. This codes for CASSLRLREQYF.

The rearrangement joins TRBV5-4 to TRBJ1-2, with 7 positions matching TRBD1. The CDR3 runs 13 residues. Germline CDR1 reads SGHNT; CDR2 reads YYREEE (reference sequence). Trimming removed 5 bases from V and 4 bases from J; junction bases left unmatched: 5. The CDR3 DNA reads TGTGCCAGCAGGGCACAGGGGACCTATGGCTACACCTTC. Residues: CASRAQGTYGYTF. Looking up the rest from reference TRBV5-4 and TRBJ1-2 gives the full variable domain: ETGVTQSPTHLIKTRGQQVTLRCSSQSGHNTVSWYQQALGQGPQFIFQYYREEENGRGNFPPRFSGLQFPNYSSELNVNALELDDSALYLCASRAQGTYGYTFGSGTRLTVV.

The rearrangement uses TRBV5-1 and TRBJ2-5, with 8 bases matching TRBD2. The CDR3 is 14 amino acids. V was clipped by 4 bases and J by 6 bases; unmatched bases: 8. In germline, CDR1 is SGHRS, CDR2 YFSETQ. The CDR3 DNA reads as TGCGCCAGCAGCACCGAGGGGACTAGGCAGACCCAGTACTTC. Its protein is CASSTEGTRQTQYF.

The V gene is TRBV11-1, the J gene TRBJ2-1, with D possibly being TRBD1 (6 bases). CDR1 and CDR2 from the germline V gene are SGHAT and FQDESV (reference sequence). Trimming shortened V by 6 bases and J by 6 bases, and 15 bases separated the two germline ends. The CDR3 runs to 14 residues. CDR3 sequence (DNA): TGTGCCAGCAGAAACCGGACAGAGGGCAATGAGCAGTTCTTC. Translating gives CASRNRTEGNEQFF.